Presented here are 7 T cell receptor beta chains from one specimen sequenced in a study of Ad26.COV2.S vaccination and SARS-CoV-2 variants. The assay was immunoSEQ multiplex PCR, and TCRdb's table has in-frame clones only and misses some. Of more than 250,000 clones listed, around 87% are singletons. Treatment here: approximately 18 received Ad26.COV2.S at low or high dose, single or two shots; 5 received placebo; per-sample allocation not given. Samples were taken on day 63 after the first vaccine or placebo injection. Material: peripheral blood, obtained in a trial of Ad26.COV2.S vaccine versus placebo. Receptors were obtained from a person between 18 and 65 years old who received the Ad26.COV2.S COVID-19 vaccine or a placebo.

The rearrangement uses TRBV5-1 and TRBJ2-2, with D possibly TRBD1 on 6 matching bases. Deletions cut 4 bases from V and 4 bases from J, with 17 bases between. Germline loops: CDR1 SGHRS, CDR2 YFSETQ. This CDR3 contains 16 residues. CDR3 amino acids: CASSPYRDRGTGELFF. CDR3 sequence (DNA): TGCGCCAGCAGCCCCTACAGGGATAGAGGCACCGGGGAGCTGTTTTTT.

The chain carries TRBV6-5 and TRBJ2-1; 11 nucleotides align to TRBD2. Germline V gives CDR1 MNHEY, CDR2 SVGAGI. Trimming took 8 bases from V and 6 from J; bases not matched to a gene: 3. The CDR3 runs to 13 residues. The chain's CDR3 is CASGTSGGNEQFF. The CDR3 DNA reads TGTGCCAGCGGGACTAGCGGCGGCAATGAGCAGTTCTTC.

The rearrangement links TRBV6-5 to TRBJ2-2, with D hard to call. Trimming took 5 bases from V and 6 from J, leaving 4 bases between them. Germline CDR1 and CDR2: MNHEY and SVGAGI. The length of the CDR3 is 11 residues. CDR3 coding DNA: TGTGCCAGCAGTCAGTCCGGGGAGCTGTTTTTT. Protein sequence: CASSQSGELFF.

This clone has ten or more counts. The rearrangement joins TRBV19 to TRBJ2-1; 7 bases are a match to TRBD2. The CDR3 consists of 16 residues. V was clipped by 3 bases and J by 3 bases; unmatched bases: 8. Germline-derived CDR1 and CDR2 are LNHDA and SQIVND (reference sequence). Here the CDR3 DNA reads TGTGCCAGTAGTATCCCGGCTAGCGGATACTACAATGAGCAGTTCTTC. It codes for CASSIPASGYYNEQFF.

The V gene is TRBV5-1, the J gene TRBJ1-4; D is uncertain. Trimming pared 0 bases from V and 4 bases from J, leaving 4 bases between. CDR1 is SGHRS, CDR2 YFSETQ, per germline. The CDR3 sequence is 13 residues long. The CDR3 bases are TGCGCCAGCAGCTTGGGATTTAATGAAAAACTGTTTTTT. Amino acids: CASSLGFNEKLFF.

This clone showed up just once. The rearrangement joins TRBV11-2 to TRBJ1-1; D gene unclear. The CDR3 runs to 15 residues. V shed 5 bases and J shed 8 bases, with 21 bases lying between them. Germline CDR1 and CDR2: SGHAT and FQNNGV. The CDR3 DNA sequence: TGTGCCAGCAGCGGAGTTTTGATTCGGGCTCGGGAAGCTTTCTTT. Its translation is CASSGVLIRAREAFF.

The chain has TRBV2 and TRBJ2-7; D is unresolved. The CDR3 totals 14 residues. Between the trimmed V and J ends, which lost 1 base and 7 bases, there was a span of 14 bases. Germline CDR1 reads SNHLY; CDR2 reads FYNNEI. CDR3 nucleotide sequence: TGTGCCAGCAGTGAAGGGGTTCTCCCTTATGAGCAGTACTTC. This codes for CASSEGVLPYEQYF.